This note documents a single TCR beta chain sequence. There is no known antigen for this receptor. No base quality values were provided; no much bigger clone lies one nucleotide off. Library creation used the immunoSEQ multiplex PCR assay. The immuneACCESS repertoire file appears here via TCRdb, limited to in-frame rearrangements. These files lack a portion of the clones; in checked studies, under half of the deficit traces to unresolved V genes, and the cause of the others is not known. Present in this sample are roughly 44,000 clones, around nine tenths of which were seen just once. The ten largest clonotypes hold around 7.6% of the sample. The sample originates from a study of radiotherapy plus CTLA-4 blockade in lung cancer (dated 2018 in TCRdb). In the study overall: Among the enrolled patients, approximately 17% had an objective response, and about 31% reached disease control.

In this study, focal radiation therapy paired with CTLA-4 blockade (ipilimumab) was tested in patients who had chemo-refractory metastatic non-small-cell lung cancer. Beyond this particular receptor, the publication reports: The strongest predictors of response were reported to be early dynamic shifts in blood T cell clones along with a rise in serum interferon-beta following radiation. After treatment with radiotherapy and ipilimumab, TCR clones that came from tumors expanded in the peripheral blood.

This TCR was sampled from a human donor with non-small cell lung cancer whose response to radiotherapy plus ipilimumab could not be evaluated. The sample consisted of peripheral blood, taken from a patient treated with radiotherapy plus ipilimumab.

The CDR3: CASSVALAGTDTQYF. The base sequence is TGCGCCAGCAGCGTCGCTCTAGCGGGCACAGATACGCAGTATTTT. Recombination linked TRBV10-2 to TRBJ2-3, with 7 central nucleotides matching TRBD2. V has 6 bases trimmed and J has 1 base trimmed; junction bases matching no gene number 7. The CDR3 has 15 amino acids, counting the end cysteine and phenylalanine. Only the CDR3 part of the read is kept: 45 bases, read in frame from the first base. CDR1 WSHSY and CDR2 SAAADI are derived from the germline V gene.